The 25 T cell receptor beta chains below were found in one sample sequenced in a study of blood T cell repertoires in COVID-19. The assay was immunoSEQ multiplex PCR, and TCRdb's table has in-frame clones only and misses some. This table holds 170,000 or so clones, around four fifths found once. Sequencing input: peripheral blood. The receptors originated from a woman aged 55 to 70 with acute or convalescent COVID-19.

The V and J genes are TRBV3-1 (or the pseudogene TRBV3-2) and TRBJ1-1; no firm D call. The CDR3 covers 14 residues. The V end lost 3 bases, the J end lost 1 base, and 9 bases lay between the germline ends. Germline CDR1 LGHDT, CDR2 YNNKEL (reference sequence). In DNA form, the CDR3 reads TGTGCCAGCAGCCAGTGGGCCTGGAACACTGAAGCTTTCTTT. Protein product: CASSQWAWNTEAFF.

J is TRBJ2-1 and V is TRBV27; D perhaps matches TRBD2 (6 bases). Germline CDR1 reads MNHEY; CDR2 reads SMNVEV (reference sequence). The V gene lost 6 bases and the J gene lost 4 bases, with 16 bases spanning the gap. This CDR3 region has 15 residues. CDR3 in DNA: TGTGCCAGCAGCCCTAGGAGGGGCGGATACAATGAGCAGTTCTTC. Translation gives CASSPRRGGYNEQFF.

This clone was observed once. The J gene is TRBJ2-7, the V gene TRBV10-2; TRBD2 is a possible D gene (5 bases). Between the trimmed V and J ends, which lost 6 bases and 1 base, there was a span of 10 bases. The CDR3 contains 13 residues. From germline, CDR1 is WSHSY and CDR2 SAAADI. CDR3 sequence: CASRNTGSYEQYF. The CDR3 DNA reads as TGCGCCAGCAGAAATACGGGATCCTACGAGCAGTACTTC.

The chain links TRBV28 to TRBJ1-6; D possibly corresponds to TRBD1 (5 bases). This CDR3 spans 12 amino acids. V was pared by 5 bases and J by 13 bases, with 12 bases between. Germline assignment: CDR1 MDHEN and CDR2 SYDVKM. CDR3 DNA: TGTGCCAGCAGTCCCGGAAACAGGCCCCTCCACTTT. As protein: CASSPGNRPLHF.

The CDR3 loop reads CASSPAGRGPYGYTF. The CDR3 DNA reads as TGTGCCAGCAGTCCCGCAGGCAGGGGGCCTTATGGCTACACCTTC. The V and J genes are TRBV6-6 and TRBJ1-2; TRBD1 agrees at 8 bases. The germline V gene encodes CDR1 MNHNY and CDR2 SVGAGI (reference sequence). The CDR3 is 15 residues long. V was clipped by 5 bases and J by 5 bases; unmatched bases: 10.

The V call is TRBV6-5, the J call TRBJ2-7, with TRBD2 as a possible D gene (5 bases). Germline loops: CDR1 MNHEY, CDR2 SVGAGI. The V end lost 8 bases, the J end lost 3 bases, and 17 bases lay between the germline ends. The CDR3 covers 14 residues. CDR3 nucleotide sequence: TGTGCCAGCGCCAACCCGCCCAGCGGCTACGAGCAGTACTTC. It translates to CASANPPSGYEQYF.

J is TRBJ2-7 and V is TRBV7-2; unclear D gene. The CDR3 is 13 residues long. Germline assignment: CDR1 SGHTA and CDR2 FQGNSA. V was clipped by 7 bases and J by 4 bases, with 14 bases between them. The chain's CDR3 is CASNSKLGYEQYF. CDR3 nucleotide sequence: TGTGCCAGCAACAGTAAGCTGGGTTACGAGCAGTACTTC.

This clone was counted many times. The V and J genes are TRBV11-2 and TRBJ2-7; tentative D call: TRBD1 (6 bases). CDR1 and CDR2 (germline): SGHAT, FQNNGV. Trimming took off 3 bases at V and 5 bases at J, with 11 bases between the two ends. The CDR3 has 13 amino acids. CDR3 nucleotide sequence: TGTGCCAGCAGCTTGAACAGGGTCCACGAGCAGTACTTC. It translates to CASSLNRVHEQYF.

This clone was counted only a few times. The chain is built from TRBV7-2 and TRBJ2-2; D is undetermined. The CDR3 spans 13 residues. The germline V and J ends were trimmed by 4 bases and 5 bases, with 8 bases remaining between them. Germline V gene data show CDR1 as SGHTA and CDR2 as FQGNSA. The CDR3 coding sequence is TGTGCCAGCAGCTCCACAAATACCGGGGAGCTGTTTTTT. Translation gives CASSSTNTGELFF.

The gene calls are TRBV4-1 and TRBJ1-1; D ambiguous. The CDR3 is 16 amino acids. CDR1 is MGHRA, CDR2 YSYEKL, per germline. V shed 2 bases and J shed 2 bases, with 15 bases lying between them. The CDR3 here is CASSQKSLGLNTEAFF. DNA for the CDR3: TGCGCCAGCAGCCAAAAATCATTGGGCCTTAACACTGAAGCTTTCTTT.

In this sample, this clone turned up a few times. This chain links TRBV25-1 with TRBJ1-1; D unclear. This CDR3 is 12 amino acids long. Germline CDR1 reads MGHDK; CDR2 reads SYGVNS. V was cut by 1 base and J by 7 bases, with 7 bases left in between. As DNA, the CDR3 is TGTGCCAGCAGTGAATTGGACTTTGAAGCTTTCTTT. Residues: CASSELDFEAFF.

The chain employs TRBV11-2 and TRBJ1-3; 8 nucleotides agree with TRBD1. This CDR3 spans 17 amino acids. V shed 2 bases, J shed 0 bases, and the junction held 6 bases outside the gene matches. Germline V gene sequence: CDR1 SGHAT, CDR2 FQNNGV. The CDR3 DNA reads TGTGCCAGCAGCTTAACAGGGGGACAGGACTCTGGAAACACCATATATTTT. This sequence encodes CASSLTGGQDSGNTIYF.

V gene TRBV9 combines with J gene TRBJ2-5; weak D call: TRBD1 (5 bases). Germline values: CDR1 SGDLS, CDR2 YYNGEE. The V end was cut by 10 bases, the J end by 1 base, with 11 bases between. The CDR3 is made up of 12 amino acids. CDR3 in amino acids: CAAAQGQETQYF. The CDR3 nucleotides read TGTGCCGCCGCCCAGGGCCAAGAGACCCAGTACTTC. Variable domain in full (rest from reference TRBV9 and TRBJ2-5): DSGVTQTPKHLITATGQRVTLRCSPRSGDLSVYWYQQSLDQGLQFLIQYYNGEERAKGNILERFSAQQFPDLHSELNLSSLELGDSALYFCAAAQGQETQYFGPGTRLLVL.

The rearrangement uses TRBV11-2 and TRBJ1-1; D unclear. With 5 bases removed from V and 7 bases from J, the gap between germline ends came to 17 bases. CDR1 SGHAT and CDR2 FQNNGV come from the germline V gene. The CDR3 covers 14 residues. The CDR3 loop is CASSPPAEGREAFF. For the CDR3, the DNA is TGTGCCAGCAGCCCCCCGGCGGAGGGCCGTGAAGCTTTCTTT.

This rearrangement joins TRBV3-1 (or the pseudogene TRBV3-2) to TRBJ1-1; D gene unclear. Germline V gene lookup returns CDR1 LGHDT and CDR2 YNNKEL (reference sequence). V was trimmed by 1 base and J by 4 bases, leaving 7 bases between them. This CDR3 contains 13 residues. DNA for the CDR3: TGTGCCAGCAGCCAAGTGCGGGGCACTGAAGCTTTCTTT. Translation: CASSQVRGTEAFF.

This chain uses TRBV18 with TRBJ2-2; D gene unclear. The V gene's germline CDR1 is KGHSH and CDR2 LQKENI. Trimming removed 2 bases from V and 3 bases from J, with 13 bases in between. The CDR3 extends over 16 amino acids. CDR3 protein: CASSPNSPDHTGELFF. In nucleotides, the CDR3 is TGTGCCAGCTCACCAAACAGCCCAGATCACACCGGGGAGCTGTTTTTT.

J is TRBJ1-1 and V is TRBV18, with 10 bases lining up with TRBD1. CDR1 and CDR2 from the germline V gene are KGHSH and LQKENI. The CDR3 contains 15 residues. V gave up 3 bases and J gave up 1 base; unmatched junction bases: 2. CDR3 DNA sequence: TGTGCCAGCTCACCGACAGGGGGCCCGAACACTGAAGCTTTCTTT. It is translated as CASSPTGGPNTEAFF.

V is TRBV27 and J is TRBJ2-3; possible D gene TRBD2, 6 bases. CDR1 and CDR2 (germline): MNHEY, SMNVEV (reference sequence). CDR3 length: 14 amino acids. V was clipped by 5 bases and J by 7 bases, with 16 bases between them. CDR3 in DNA: TGTGCCAGCAGTCCTCTCCTCGGGAGAAATACGCAGTATTTT. This codes for CASSPLLGRNTQYF.

This chain links TRBV4-2 with TRBJ1-4; TRBD1 might be the D (6 bases). With 4 bases removed from V and 4 bases from J, the gap between germline ends came to 10 bases. There are 14 residues in the CDR3. The germline V gene encodes CDR1 LGHNA and CDR2 YNFKEQ. CDR3 region: CASSRTVGNEKLFF. CDR3 bases: TGTGCCAGCAGCCGGACAGTCGGTAATGAAAAACTGTTTTTT.

This sequence joins TRBV2 and TRBJ1-5; D is undetermined. The germline V gene has CDR1 SNHLY and CDR2 FYNNEI. Trimming took off 3 bases at V and 4 bases at J, with 13 bases between the two ends. The CDR3 length is 15 residues. In DNA form, the CDR3 reads TGTGCCAGCAGTGATGGCGGGCAGCGAAATCAGCCCCAGCATTTT. This sequence encodes CASSDGGQRNQPQHF.

The genes are TRBV7-9 and TRBJ1-6; no reliable D call. This CDR3 is 14 amino acids long. V was clipped by 2 bases and J by 10 bases, with 12 bases between them. CDR1 and CDR2 (germline): SEHNR, FQNEAQ (reference sequence). This CDR3 is CASSLRGWESPLHF. CDR3 in DNA: TGTGCCAGCAGCTTACGAGGGTGGGAATCACCCCTCCACTTT.

CDR3 coding DNA: TGTGCCAGCTCAGCTTCGGGACAGGGTACCGGACAGCCCCAGCATTTT. The encoded protein is CASSASGQGTGQPQHF. The J gene is TRBJ1-5, the V gene TRBV18, with 9 bases fitting TRBD1. J gave up 7 bases and V 5 bases, and 12 bases lay outside the gene matches. This CDR3 region has 16 residues. Germline values: CDR1 KGHSH, CDR2 LQKENI.

V gene TRBV3-1 (or the pseudogene TRBV3-2) combines with J gene TRBJ2-5; D might be TRBD1 (5 bases). Per the germline V gene, CDR1 is LGHDT and CDR2 is YNNKEL (reference sequence). The CDR3 is made up of 14 amino acids. V was pared by 2 bases and J by 5 bases, with 12 bases between. Written as DNA, the CDR3 is TGTGCCAGCAGCCAAAGGCAGGGTGGGGAGACCCAGTACTTC. It translates to CASSQRQGGETQYF.

The rearrangement uses TRBV11-3 and TRBJ2-7, with 7 bases identical to TRBD1. This CDR3 is built from 13 residues. Germline trimming cut 4 bases from V and 6 bases from J; bases unmatched to any gene: 6. The germline CDR1 and CDR2 sequences are SGHNT and YENEEA. This CDR3 reads CASSYLRQGEQYF. The CDR3 nucleotides are TGTGCCAGCAGCTACTTAAGACAGGGCGAGCAGTACTTC.

The V gene is TRBV29-1, the J gene TRBJ2-4, with D possibly matching TRBD2 (5 bases). Germline assignment: CDR1 SQVTM and CDR2 ANQGSEA. V was cut by 3 bases and J by 0 bases, with 9 bases left in between. The CDR3 consists of 14 residues. CDR3 coding DNA: TGCAGCGTTGACAGCGGCGTAGCCAAAAACATTCAGTACTTC. Amino acid sequence: CSVDSGVAKNIQYF.